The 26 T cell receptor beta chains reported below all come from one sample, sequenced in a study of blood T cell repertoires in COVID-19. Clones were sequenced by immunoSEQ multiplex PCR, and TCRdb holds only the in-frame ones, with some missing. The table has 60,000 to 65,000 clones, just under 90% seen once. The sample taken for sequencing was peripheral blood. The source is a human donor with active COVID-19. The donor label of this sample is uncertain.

Written as DNA, the CDR3 is TGTGCCAGCAGCTTGCAGGCTAGCGGGGGTCGTACCGGGGAGCTGTTTTTT. Amino acid sequence: CASSLQASGGRTGELFF. The chain joins TRBV5-4 to TRBJ2-2, with 10 bases aligning to TRBD2. The junction had 8 bases not matched to a gene; V was cut back by 1 base and J by 5 bases. Germline CDR1 reads SGHNT; CDR2 reads YYREEE (reference sequence). The CDR3 covers 17 residues.

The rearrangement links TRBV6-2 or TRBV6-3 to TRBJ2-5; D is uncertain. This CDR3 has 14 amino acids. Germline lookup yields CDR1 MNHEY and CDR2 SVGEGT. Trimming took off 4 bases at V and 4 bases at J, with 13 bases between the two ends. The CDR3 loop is CASSSQSSRETQYF. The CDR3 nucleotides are TGTGCCAGCAGTTCGCAGTCCTCCCGAGAGACCCAGTACTTC.

The CDR3 DNA is TGTGCCTGTCAAGGGGGACAGGGATGGACGAGCTATGGCTACACCTTC. It is translated as CACQGGQGWTSYGYTF. This sequence joins TRBV30 and TRBJ1-2; 9 nucleotides align to TRBD1. V lost 6 bases, J lost 4 bases, and 15 bases stayed unmatched. The CDR3 loop spans 16 amino acids. The germline V gene has CDR1 GTSNPN and CDR2 SVGIG (reference sequence).

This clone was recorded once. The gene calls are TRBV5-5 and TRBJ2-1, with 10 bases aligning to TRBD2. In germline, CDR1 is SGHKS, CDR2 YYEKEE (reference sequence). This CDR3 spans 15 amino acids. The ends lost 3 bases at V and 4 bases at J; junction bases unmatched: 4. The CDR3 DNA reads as TGTGCCAGCAGCTCGGGACTAGCGCGTTACAATGAGCAGTTCTTC. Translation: CASSSGLARYNEQFF. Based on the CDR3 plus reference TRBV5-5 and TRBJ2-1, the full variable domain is DAGVTQSPTHLIKTRGQQVTLRCSPISGHKSVSWYQQVLGQGPQFIFQYYEKEERGRGNFPDRFSARQFPNYSSELNVNALLLGDSALYLCASSSGLARYNEQFFGPGTRLTVL.

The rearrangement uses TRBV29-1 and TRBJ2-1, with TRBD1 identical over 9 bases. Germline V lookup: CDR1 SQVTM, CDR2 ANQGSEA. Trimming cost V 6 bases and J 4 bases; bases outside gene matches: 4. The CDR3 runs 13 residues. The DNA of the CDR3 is TGCAGCGTCGCCGGGACAGGGTACAATGAGCAGTTCTTC. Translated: CSVAGTGYNEQFF.

DNA for the CDR3: TGCGCCAGCAGCTTGTATGGGGCAGCGGGAGCCGGCACAGATACGCAGTATTTT. It codes for CASSLYGAAGAGTDTQYF. V and J are TRBV5-1 and TRBJ2-3; 8 nucleotides line up with TRBD2. The V and J ends lost 1 base and 1 base, in that order; junction bases with no gene match: 11. The CDR3 has 18 residues. Germline loops: CDR1 SGHRS, CDR2 YFSETQ. The whole variable domain, filled in from reference TRBV5-1 and TRBJ2-3, reads KAGVTQTPRYLIKTRGQQVTLSCSPISGHRSVSWYQQTPGQGLQFLFEYFSETQRNKGNFPGRFSGRQFSNSRSEMNVSTLELGDSALYLCASSLYGAAGAGTDTQYFGPGTRLTVL.

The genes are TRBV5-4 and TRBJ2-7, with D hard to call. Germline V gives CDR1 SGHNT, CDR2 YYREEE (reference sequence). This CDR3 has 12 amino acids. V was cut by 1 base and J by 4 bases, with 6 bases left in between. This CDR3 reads CASSLNPYEQYF. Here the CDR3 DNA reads TGTGCCAGCAGCTTGAATCCGTACGAGCAGTACTTC. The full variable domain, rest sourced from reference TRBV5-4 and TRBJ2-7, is ETGVTQSPTHLIKTRGQQVTLRCSSQSGHNTVSWYQQALGQGPQFIFQYYREEENGRGNFPPRFSGLQFPNYSSELNVNALELDDSALYLCASSLNPYEQYFGPGTRLTVT.

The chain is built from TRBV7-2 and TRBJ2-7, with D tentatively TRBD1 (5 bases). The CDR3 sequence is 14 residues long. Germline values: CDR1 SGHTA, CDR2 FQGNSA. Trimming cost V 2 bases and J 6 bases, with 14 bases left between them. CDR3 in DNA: TGTGCCAGCAGCTTAAAGGGGTGGAGAGGCGAGCAGTACTTC. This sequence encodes CASSLKGWRGEQYF.

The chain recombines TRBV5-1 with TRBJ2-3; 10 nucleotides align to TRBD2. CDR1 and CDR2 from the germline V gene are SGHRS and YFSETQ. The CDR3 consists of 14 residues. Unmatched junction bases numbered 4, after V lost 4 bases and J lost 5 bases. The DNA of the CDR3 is TGCGCCAGCAGCCGGCCTAGCGGGAGAGATACGCAGTATTTT. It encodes CASSRPSGRDTQYF.

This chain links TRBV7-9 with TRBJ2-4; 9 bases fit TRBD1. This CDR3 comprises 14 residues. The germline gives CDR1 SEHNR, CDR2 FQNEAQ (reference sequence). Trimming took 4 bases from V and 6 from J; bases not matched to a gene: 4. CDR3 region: CASSSTGGTNIQYF. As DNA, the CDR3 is TGTGCCAGCAGCTCTACAGGGGGCACAAACATTCAGTACTTC.

As DNA, the CDR3 is TGTGCCAGCAGCTTAGTGGACAGGCGATCAGTACTACTACGCGAGCAGTACTTC. It is translated as CASSLVDRRSVLLREQYF. The V and J genes are TRBV7-4 and TRBJ2-7, with 7 bases matching TRBD1. This CDR3 is 18 amino acids long. Germline V gives CDR1 SGHVT, CDR2 SQSDAQ. With 1 base clipped from V and 6 bases from J, the junction kept 18 bases outside the gene matches.

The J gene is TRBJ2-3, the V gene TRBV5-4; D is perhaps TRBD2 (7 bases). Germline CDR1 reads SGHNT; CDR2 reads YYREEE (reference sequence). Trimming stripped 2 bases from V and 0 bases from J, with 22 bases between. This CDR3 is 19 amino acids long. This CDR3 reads CASSLKRGGGRYSTDTQYF. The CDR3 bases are TGTGCCAGCAGCTTAAAGCGGGGAGGGGGTCGGTATAGCACAGATACGCAGTATTTT.

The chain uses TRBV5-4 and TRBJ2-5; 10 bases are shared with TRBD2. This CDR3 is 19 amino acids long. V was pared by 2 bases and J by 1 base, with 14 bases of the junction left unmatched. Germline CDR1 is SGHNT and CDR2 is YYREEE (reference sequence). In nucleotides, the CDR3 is TGTGCCAGCAGCTTCTGGGGCGGACCGGGACTAGCGATCCAAGAGACCCAGTACTTC. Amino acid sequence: CASSFWGGPGLAIQETQYF.

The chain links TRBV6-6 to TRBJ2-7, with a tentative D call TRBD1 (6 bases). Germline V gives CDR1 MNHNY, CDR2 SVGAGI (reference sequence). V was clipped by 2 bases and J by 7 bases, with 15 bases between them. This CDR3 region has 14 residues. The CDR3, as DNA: TGTGCCAGCAGTTACGGAGGACAGCTAAGGGAGCAGTACTTC. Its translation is CASSYGGQLREQYF.

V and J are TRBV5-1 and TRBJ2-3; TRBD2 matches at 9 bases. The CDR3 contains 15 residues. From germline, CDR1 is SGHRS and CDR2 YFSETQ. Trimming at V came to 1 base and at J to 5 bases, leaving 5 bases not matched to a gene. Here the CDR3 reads CASSLRGLAKDTQYF. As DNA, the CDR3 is TGCGCCAGCAGCTTGAGGGGACTAGCAAAAGATACGCAGTATTTT.

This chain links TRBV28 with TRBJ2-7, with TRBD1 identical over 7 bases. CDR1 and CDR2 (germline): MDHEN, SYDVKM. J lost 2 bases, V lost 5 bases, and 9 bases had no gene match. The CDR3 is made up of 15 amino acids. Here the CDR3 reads CASSIVDRPTYEQYF. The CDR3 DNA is TGTGCCAGCAGTATCGTGGACAGGCCTACCTACGAGCAGTACTTC.

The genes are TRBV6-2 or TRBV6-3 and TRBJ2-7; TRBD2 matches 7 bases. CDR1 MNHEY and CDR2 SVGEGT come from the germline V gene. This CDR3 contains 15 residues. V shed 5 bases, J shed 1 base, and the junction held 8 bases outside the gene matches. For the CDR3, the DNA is TGTGCCAGCAGTATGGCCGGACTAGATTCCTACGAGCAGTACTTC. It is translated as CASSMAGLDSYEQYF.

CDR3 sequence (DNA): TGTGCCAGCAGTCTCGGGACTAGCGGGACGAACAATGAGCAGTTCTTC. The encoded protein is CASSLGTSGTNNEQFF. The chain employs TRBV27 and TRBJ2-1, with 13 bases identical to TRBD2. In germline, CDR1 is MNHEY, CDR2 SMNVEV (reference sequence). V shed 5 bases, J shed 5 bases, and the junction held 6 bases outside the gene matches. The CDR3 length is 16 residues.

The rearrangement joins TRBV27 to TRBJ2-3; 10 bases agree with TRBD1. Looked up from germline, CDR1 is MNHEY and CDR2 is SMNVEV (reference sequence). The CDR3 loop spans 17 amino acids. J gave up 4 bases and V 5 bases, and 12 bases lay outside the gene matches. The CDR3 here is CASSHLETGGWADTQYF. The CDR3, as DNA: TGTGCCAGCAGTCATTTAGAGACAGGGGGCTGGGCAGATACGCAGTATTTT.

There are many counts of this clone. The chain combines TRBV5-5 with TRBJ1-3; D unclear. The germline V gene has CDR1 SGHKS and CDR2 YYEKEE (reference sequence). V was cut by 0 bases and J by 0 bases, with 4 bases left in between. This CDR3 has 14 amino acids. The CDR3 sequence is CASSLGDSGNTIYF. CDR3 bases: TGTGCCAGCAGCTTGGGAGACTCTGGAAACACCATATATTTT.

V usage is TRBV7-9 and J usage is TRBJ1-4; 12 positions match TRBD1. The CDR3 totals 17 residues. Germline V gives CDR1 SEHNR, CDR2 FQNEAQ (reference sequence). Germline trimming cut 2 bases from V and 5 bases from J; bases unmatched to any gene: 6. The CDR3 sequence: CASSLPGTGGPNEKLFF. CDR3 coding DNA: TGTGCCAGCAGCTTACCGGGGACAGGGGGCCCCAATGAAAAACTGTTTTTT.

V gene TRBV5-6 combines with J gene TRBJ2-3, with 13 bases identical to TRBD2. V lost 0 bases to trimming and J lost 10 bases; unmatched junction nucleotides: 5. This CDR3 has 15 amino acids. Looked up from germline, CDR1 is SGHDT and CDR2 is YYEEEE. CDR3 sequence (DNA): TGTGCCAGCAGCTTGGTGACTAGCGGGAGGTACGCGCAGTATTTT. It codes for CASSLVTSGRYAQYF.

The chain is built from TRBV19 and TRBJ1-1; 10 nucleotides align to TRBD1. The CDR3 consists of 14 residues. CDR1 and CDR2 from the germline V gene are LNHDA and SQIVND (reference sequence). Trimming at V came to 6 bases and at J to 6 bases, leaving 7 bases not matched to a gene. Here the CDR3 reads CASRTGTGVAEAFF. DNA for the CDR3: TGTGCCAGTAGGACCGGGACAGGGGTCGCTGAAGCTTTCTTT.

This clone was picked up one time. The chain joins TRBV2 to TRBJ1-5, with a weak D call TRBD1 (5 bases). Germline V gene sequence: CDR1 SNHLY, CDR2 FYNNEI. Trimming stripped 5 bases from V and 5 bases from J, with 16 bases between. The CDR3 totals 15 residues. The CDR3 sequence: CASSSPGWFDQPQHF. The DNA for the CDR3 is TGTGCCAGCAGTTCCCCAGGGTGGTTTGATCAGCCCCAGCATTTT.

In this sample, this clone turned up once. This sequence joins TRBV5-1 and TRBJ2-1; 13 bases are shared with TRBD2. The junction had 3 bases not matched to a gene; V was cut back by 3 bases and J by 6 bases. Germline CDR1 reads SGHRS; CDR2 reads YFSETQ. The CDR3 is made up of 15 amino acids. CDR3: CASSSTSGGANEQFF. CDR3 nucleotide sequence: TGCGCCAGCAGCTCCACTAGCGGGGGGGCCAATGAGCAGTTCTTC.

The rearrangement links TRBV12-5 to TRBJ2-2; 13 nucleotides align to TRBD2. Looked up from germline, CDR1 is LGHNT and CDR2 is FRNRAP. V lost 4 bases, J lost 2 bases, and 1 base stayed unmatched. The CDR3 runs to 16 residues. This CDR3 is CASGSGLAGNTGELFF. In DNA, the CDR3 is TGTGCTAGTGGTTCGGGACTAGCGGGAAACACCGGGGAGCTGTTTTTT.